Listed here are 9 T cell receptor beta chains from one sample, sequenced in a study of blood T cell repertoires in COVID-19 (dated by TCRdb to 2018 to 2021). Library preparation employed the immunoSEQ multiplex PCR assay. Not all clones reach the TCRdb copy of this immuneACCESS table, which keeps in-frame sequences only. Checked studies attribute under half of the gap to unresolved V genes and leave the rest unexplained. The sample has about 290,000 clones on record, 75% to 90% of them singletons. The ten largest clones take up about 1.7% of the sample. The sample was PBMCs or T cells enriched from blood (not recorded which). These receptors were taken from a woman in her thirties or forties who had recovered from COVID-19.

The rearrangement links TRBV29-1 to TRBJ2-5; TRBD1 might be the D (6 bases). This CDR3 contains 15 residues. The V end was cut by 3 bases, the J end by 5 bases, with 19 bases between. CDR1 SQVTM and CDR2 ANQGSEA come from the germline V gene. The CDR3 coding sequence is TGCAGCGTTGACCGTAATACAGGGCTCGGGGAGACCCAGTACTTC. Translation gives CSVDRNTGLGETQYF. Using reference TRBV29-1 and TRBJ2-5 for the parts outside the CDR3, the full variable domain is SAVISQKPSRDICQRGTSLTIQCQVDSQVTMMFWYRQQPGQSLTLIATANQGSEATYESGFVIDKFPISRPNLTFSTLTVSNMSPEDSSIYLCSVDRNTGLGETQYFGPGTRLLVL.

This clone was recorded only once. The CDR3 coding sequence is TGTGCCAGCAGCCAACGAGGAGACTACGAGCAGTACTTC. This codes for CASSQRGDYEQYF. V gene TRBV6-6 combines with J gene TRBJ2-7, with D unclear. V was cut by 6 bases and J by 3 bases, with 12 bases left in between. This CDR3 is built from 13 residues. Germline CDR1 reads MNHNY; CDR2 reads SVGAGI (reference sequence).

This clone was seen only once. V is TRBV27 and J is TRBJ1-2; no definite D call. V shed 3 bases and J shed 4 bases, with 9 bases lying between them. The germline V gene encodes CDR1 MNHEY and CDR2 SMNVEV (reference sequence). CDR3 length equals 13 residues. CDR3 protein: CASSLRGSYGYTF. CDR3 nucleotides: TGTGCCAGCAGTTTGCGGGGAAGCTATGGCTACACCTTC.

V and J are TRBV30 and TRBJ1-4; D remains ambiguous. CDR1 is GTSNPN, CDR2 SVGIG, per germline (reference sequence). V lost 4 bases to trimming and J lost 4 bases, with 16 bases between them. The CDR3 sequence is 15 residues long. CDR3: CAWKMYSSGNEKLFF. CDR3 bases: TGTGCCTGGAAAATGTACTCATCGGGTAATGAAAAACTGTTTTTT.

The gene calls are TRBV5-6 and TRBJ2-5, with D possibly matching TRBD2 (5 bases). Germline assignment: CDR1 SGHDT and CDR2 YYEEEE. Trimming pared 2 bases from V and 2 bases from J, leaving 13 bases between. The CDR3 is 15 amino acids. CDR3 DNA: TGTGCCAGCAGCTTAGGAGGAAGAGGACAAGAGACCCAGTACTTC. Its translation is CASSLGGRGQETQYF.

The rearrangement links TRBV3-1 (or the pseudogene TRBV3-2) to TRBJ1-2; weak D call: TRBD1 (6 bases). Germline V CDR1 and CDR2: LGHDT, YNNKEL (reference sequence). With 4 bases removed from V and 8 bases from J, the gap between germline ends came to 14 bases. This CDR3 is built from 13 residues. In DNA, the CDR3 is TGTGCCAGCAGCCCCACAGGGCTAGAAGGCTACACCTTC. This encodes CASSPTGLEGYTF.

A note on this clone: The junction shows a germline mismatch at one end, possibly a read error. The CDR3 DNA reads TGTGCTAGCAGCTTAATATTGGGACAGCAGGACTATGGCTACACCTTC. It specifies CASSLILGQQDYGYTF. The J gene is TRBJ1-2, the V gene TRBV7-7; 7 nucleotides agree with TRBD1. In germline, CDR1 is SSHAT, CDR2 FNYEAQ (reference sequence). This CDR3 region has 16 residues.

This sequence joins TRBV6-2 or TRBV6-3 and TRBJ2-7; D is unresolved. The germline gives CDR1 MNHEY, CDR2 SVGEGT. V gave up 5 bases and J gave up 0 bases, with 14 bases separating them. CDR3 length equals 15 residues. CDR3 DNA sequence: TGTGCCAGCAGTCAACCTAGTCTGAGCTCCTACGAGCAGTACTTC. Translating gives CASSQPSLSSYEQYF.

V is TRBV5-1 and J is TRBJ2-5; possible D gene TRBD1, 5 bases. This CDR3 is 15 amino acids long. Per germline, CDR1 SGHRS and CDR2 YFSETQ. V lost 3 bases to trimming and J lost 0 bases, with 12 bases between them. CDR3 in DNA: TGCGCCAGCAGCTCCGCAGGGTCGTACCAAGAGACCCAGTACTTC. It yields the protein CASSSAGSYQETQYF. Variable domain in full (rest from reference TRBV5-1 and TRBJ2-5): KAGVTQTPRYLIKTRGQQVTLSCSPISGHRSVSWYQQTPGQGLQFLFEYFSETQRNKGNFPGRFSGRQFSNSRSEMNVSTLELGDSALYLCASSSAGSYQETQYFGPGTRLLVL.